The rows below give T cell receptor beta chains drawn from one sample of a study of cytomegalovirus exposure and HLA in healthy donors. Repertoires were generated with immunoSEQ multiplex PCR, while TCRdb's copy carries only in-frame clones and drops some. The sample holds some 170,000 clones, around 81% seen once. Sequenced material: PBMCs. These receptor sequences come from a young woman in good health and CMV-seropositive. Both conserved end residues are part of each CDR3. D genes are given only for firm matches. Not all rows give a size; the values are once, few, many and, for expanded clones, a class.

J gene	V gene	D gene	clone size	CDR3 DNA	CDR3 protein
TRBJ1-6	TRBV5-6	NA	NA	TGTGCCAGCAGCTTGCAGGGCGTAAGCTCCTATAATTCACCCCTCCACTTT	CASSLQGVSSYNSPLHF
TRBJ2-7	TRBV28	TRBD1	few	TGTGCCAGCAGTTTAATAGCCGCGACCCGCCAGCAACGACAGGGCCTCTCCTACGAGCAGTACTTC	CASSLIAATRQQRQGLSYEQYF
TRBJ1-3	TRBV9	NA	few	TGTGCCAGCAGCGTAGGCGGTCCGGGAAACACCATATATTTT	CASSVGGPGNTIYF
TRBJ2-7	TRBV11-2	TRBD1	NA	TGTGCCAGCGCGAGAACCGTCGCCGGGACAGATTTCTACGAGCAGTACTTC	CASARTVAGTDFYEQYF
TRBJ2-7	TRBV18	TRBD2	NA	TGTGCCAGCTCACCACGGGGGATAGCGGGGGGGCGAGACGAGCAGTACTTC	CASSPRGIAGGRDEQYF
TRBJ2-3	TRBV27	NA	NA	TGTGCCAGCAGTTTAAGCGCGACAGTCACAGATACGCAGTATTTT	CASSLSATVTDTQYF
TRBJ2-7	TRBV5-4	NA	NA	TGTGCCAGCAGCTCCACAGGCGCCGAGCAGTACTTC	CASSSTGAEQYF
TRBJ2-6	TRBV7-8	TRBD2	NA	TGTGCCAGCAGCTTTCAGCCCCGGGGGGATCTGACTTTC	CASSFQPRGDLTF
TRBJ1-5	TRBV1	NA	NA	TGCACCAGCAGCCAACAAAAACAGGGGGCCTTCAATCAGCCCCAGCATTTT	CTSSQQKQGAFNQPQHF
TRBJ1-4	TRBV5-4	NA	NA	TGTGCCAGCAGCCCGGCCGGCAGGGGTGGTGAAAAACTGTTTTTT	CASSPAGRGGEKLFF
TRBJ1-3	TRBV19	NA	NA	TGTGCCACCAAGGAATTACTTGAGGACACCATATATTTT	CATKELLEDTIYF
TRBJ2-3	TRBV4-2	NA	NA	TGTGCCAGCAGCCAAGATGGGGGCGCAGATACGCAGTATTTT	CASSQDGGADTQYF
TRBJ2-7	TRBV4-3	TRBD1	once	TGCGCCAGCAGCCAAGGACAGGGGGGGGCGGGCTACGAGCAGTACTTC	CASSQGQGGAGYEQYF
TRBJ1-2	TRBV11-2	NA	once	TGTGCCAGCAGCTTAGACAAGGAGAGGGGCTACACCTTC	CASSLDKERGYTF
TRBJ1-2	TRBV5-3	NA	once	TGTGCCAGAAGCTTTGTCGTGAACGGGGTCAGTGGTAACTATGGCTACACCTTC	CARSFVVNGVSGNYGYTF
TRBJ2-5	TRBV19	TRBD1	NA	TGTGCCAGTAGTGGAAGACAGGGAGTGCAGACCCAGTACTTC	CASSGRQGVQTQYF
TRBJ1-5	TRBV28	NA	NA	TGTGCCAGCAGTCAATCAGGGGATAGTCAGCCCCAGCATTTT	CASSQSGDSQPQHF
TRBJ2-1	TRBV6-4	NA	NA	TGTGCCAGCAGTGAGCAGGGAAGCCCCTACAATGAGCAGTTCTTC	CASSEQGSPYNEQFF
TRBJ2-2	TRBV7-2	NA	NA	TGTGCCAGCAGCGACTACCTTCAATCCACCGGGGAGCTGTTTTTT	CASSDYLQSTGELFF
TRBJ1-5	TRBV19	NA	NA	TGTGCCTCAACAGGGCATAGCAATCAGCCCCAGCATTTT	CASTGHSNQPQHF
TRBJ1-1	TRBV7-9	NA	NA	TGTGCCAGCAGCTTTAGAGTATCGGACACTGAAGCTTTCTTT	CASSFRVSDTEAFF
TRBJ2-7	TRBV7-6	NA	few	TGTGCCAGCAGCTCCACCCCCGGGAACGAGCAGTACTTC	CASSSTPGNEQYF